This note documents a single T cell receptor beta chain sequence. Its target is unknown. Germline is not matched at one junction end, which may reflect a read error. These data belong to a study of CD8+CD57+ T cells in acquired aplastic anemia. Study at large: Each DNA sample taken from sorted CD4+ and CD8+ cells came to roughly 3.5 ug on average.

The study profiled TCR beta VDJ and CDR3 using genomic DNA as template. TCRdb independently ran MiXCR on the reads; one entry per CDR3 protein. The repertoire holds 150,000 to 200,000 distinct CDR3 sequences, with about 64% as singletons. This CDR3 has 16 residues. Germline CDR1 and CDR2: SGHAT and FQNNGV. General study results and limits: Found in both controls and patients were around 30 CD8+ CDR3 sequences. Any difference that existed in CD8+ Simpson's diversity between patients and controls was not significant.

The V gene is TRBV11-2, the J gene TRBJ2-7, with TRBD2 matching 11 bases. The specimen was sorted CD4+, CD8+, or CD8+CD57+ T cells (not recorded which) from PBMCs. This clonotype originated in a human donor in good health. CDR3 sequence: CANSLGGTSGLSEQYF. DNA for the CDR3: TGTGCCAACAGCTTAGGGGGGACTAGCGGTCTTAGTGAGCAGTACTTC.